This TCR beta chain is from a study of T cells in Graves' hyperthyroidism and ophthalmopathy. For Graves' hyperthyroidism to be stable, ophthalmopathy could not progress within 18 months. From RNA transcripts, TCR beta CDR3 regions were amplified. HTBI primers drove first-round RT-PCR of the TCR CDR3. TCRdb reprocessed the multiplex PCR reads with MiXCR, giving one entry per CDR3 protein. The data hold about 500,000 distinct CDR3 sequences, with roughly an eighth observed a single time. This clonotype was seen many times. Trimming cost V 5 bases and J 7 bases; bases outside gene matches: 14. This CDR3 is 18 amino acids long. CDR1 SGHAT and CDR2 FQNNGV come from the germline V gene.

The chain employs TRBV11-2 and TRBJ2-1, with TRBD2 identical over 13 bases. This clonotype was obtained from a young woman with Graves' hyperthyroidism. Sequenced material: blood. The DNA for the CDR3 is TGTGCCAGCAGCCCGGGACTAGCGGGAAAGAGTGAAAGGAATGAGCAGTTCTTC. Its translation: CASSPGLAGKSERNEQFF.